This TCR beta chain came from a study of T cell responses to AZD1222 COVID-19 vaccine. Whole-study results and caveats: Among the donors, most were white British and more were female, and clonal diversity was possibly underestimated.

The method was immunoSEQ multiplex PCR; TCRdb's version includes in-frame clones alone and lacks a portion of them. The sample has 150,000 to 200,000 clones; around 94% are singletons. With respect to this clone: Its antigen remains unknown.

This CDR3 spans 15 amino acids. Germline V CDR1 and CDR2: MNHEY, SMNVEV (reference sequence). Germline trimming cut 5 bases from V and 4 bases from J; bases unmatched to any gene: 10. The source was peripheral blood, collected on day 0 of AZD1222 vaccination. This clonotype originated in an adult in good health. V and J are TRBV27 and TRBJ1-1, with TRBD1 matching over 7 bases. The CDR3 reads CASSEEGARSTEAFF. In nucleotides, the CDR3 is TGTGCCAGCAGTGAGGAGGGGGCGCGGAGCACTGAAGCTTTCTTT.